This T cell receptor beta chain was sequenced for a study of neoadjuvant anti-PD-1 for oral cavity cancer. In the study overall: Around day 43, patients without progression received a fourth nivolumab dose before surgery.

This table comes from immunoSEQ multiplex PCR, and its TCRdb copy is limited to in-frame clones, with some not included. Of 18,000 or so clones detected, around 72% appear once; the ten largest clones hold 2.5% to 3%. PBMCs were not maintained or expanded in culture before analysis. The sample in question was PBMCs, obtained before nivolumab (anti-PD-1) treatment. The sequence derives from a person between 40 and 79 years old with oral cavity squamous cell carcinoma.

The chain's CDR3 is CASSLESRYGYTF. CDR3 nucleotide sequence: TGTGCCAGCAGCTTGGAAAGTCGCTATGGCTACACCTTC. The chain recombines TRBV5-4 with TRBJ1-2; D call uncertain. V dropped 0 bases and J dropped 4 bases, with 7 bases sitting between them. Germline V gene sequence: CDR1 SGHNT, CDR2 YYREEE (reference sequence). This CDR3 is 13 amino acids long.